The clone carrying this T cell receptor (beta chain) was counted at least ten times. What it binds is not known. This sample was included in a study of T cells in Graves' hyperthyroidism and ophthalmopathy. Study-wide context: Before treatment of any kind, peripheral blood was taken at initial diagnosis.

The study's findings and limits: Ophthalmopathy was predicted by the model a median of roughly 6.6 months ahead of onset. Researchers found most expanded thyroid clonotypes above 0.001 in blood as well.

Amplification of TCR beta CDR3 regions was performed using RNA transcripts as template. During a first-round RT-PCR of the TCR CDR3, the HTBI primer set was used. One entry per CDR3 protein, called by TCRdb with MiXCR from the multiplex PCR reads. The table includes hundreds of thousands of distinct CDR3 sequences, around 21% detected once. Sequencing used blood. The TCR sequence derives from a man aged 25-45 years with Graves' ophthalmopathy.

Written as DNA, the CDR3 is TGTGCCAGCAGTCCTAGTCCGGGGACAGGGGGCTCTGAAGCTTTCTTT. This codes for CASSPSPGTGGSEAFF. This chain uses TRBV28 with TRBJ1-1, with 12 bases matching TRBD1. After removal of 5 bases from V and 6 bases from J, the junction contained 10 bases not matched to a gene. The germline V gene has CDR1 MDHEN and CDR2 SYDVKM. The CDR3 runs to 16 residues.